This T cell receptor (beta chain) was documented in a study of naive and memory T cell subsets. This clonotype was observed a few times. Antigen unknown. Study results and caveats: Especially in CD8 cells, naive repertoires contained a few larger clonotypes, possibly CD45RA-re-expressing memory cells. Diversity fell and Gini index rose from naive through CM, EM, EMRA.

An equimolar mix of two oligonucleotides served as the beta constant-region primer for TRBC1 and TRBC2. Four rounds of PCR amplified the ligated cDNA using nested alpha and beta constant-region primers plus SP2. MiXCR was run by TCRdb on the UMI-ligation and nested PCR reads, yielding one entry per CDR3 protein. This sample has 150,000 or so distinct CDR3 sequences, with about 20% found just once. V lost 6 bases, J lost 0 bases, and 14 bases lay in between. This CDR3 comprises 16 residues. CDR1 and CDR2 from the germline V gene are LNHDA and SQIVND (reference sequence). The rearrangement uses TRBV19 and TRBJ2-2; possibly TRBD2 for D (5 bases). The TCR comes from a human donor in good health. Sequenced sample: naive CD4+ T cells from blood. The CDR3 region has the DNA TGTGCCAGTAGGGGGTACGGGAACGCGAACACCGGGGAGCTGTTTTTT. The encoded protein is CASRGYGNANTGELFF.